This T cell receptor beta chain came from a study of T cell changes during pregnancy in multiple sclerosis. There are 18 residues in the CDR3. Germline CDR1 MNHEY, CDR2 SMNVEV (reference sequence). The V gene end was trimmed by 5 bases and the J gene end by 0 bases; junction bases not matched to a gene: 10. The table came from immunoSEQ multiplex PCR; TCRdb's copy has only in-frame clones and leaves some out. The table shows some 60,000 clones, with around 93% occurring only once. Sequenced material: peripheral blood, taken after pregnancy. This TCR was sampled from a female donor with multiple sclerosis, enrolled in a pregnancy study. The V call is TRBV27, the J call TRBJ1-5; 10 nucleotides agree with TRBD1. DNA for the CDR3: TGTGCCAGCAGTCCCTGGGGGACAGGGGCCTATAGCAATCAGCCCCAGCATTTT. Its translation: CASSPWGTGAYSNQPQHF.